This T cell receptor beta chain was profiled in a study of post-analysis software for immune sequencing data. Findings and caveats of the study: Those samples that were prepared in the same batch co-clustered strongly by F measure. Multiple sclerosis patients had significantly lower normalized Chao1 diversity than controls.

Each TCR beta cDNA library carried unique molecular identifiers. A population of about 0.95 to 11 million T cells gave rise to approximately 500,000 cDNA molecules. Each CDR3 protein is one row after TCRdb ran MiXCR on the PCR reads. The table has about 540,000 distinct CDR3 sequences, approximately 34% seen once. A note on this clonotype: Its specificity is not known.

The sequencing input was blood. The TCR sequence derives from a girl under 18 with multiple sclerosis.

Here the CDR3 reads CASSLLHLTEFYTF. The CDR3 region has the DNA TGTGCCAGCAGCTTGCTTCACCTGACAGAATTTTACACCTTC. The V gene is TRBV5-8, the J gene TRBJ1-2; D is possibly TRBD1 (5 bases). V was trimmed by 1 base and J by 11 bases, leaving 18 bases between them. CDR3 length: 14 residues. Germline V gene sequence: CDR1 SGHTS, CDR2 YDEGEE.